The 17 T cell receptor beta chains below were found in one sample sequenced in a study of identical twins. In TCRdb, the 5' RACE reads were re-called with MiXCR into one record per CDR3 protein. The table shows over 550,000 distinct CDR3 sequences, with roughly 7.2% occurring only once. The data were also submitted as part of a second study, on yellow fever vaccine responses in identical twins.

Sequenced material: PBMCs. The source of these receptors is a woman between 18 and 30 years old in good health.

In this sample, this clonotype turned up a few times. The rearrangement links TRBV28 to TRBJ2-1, with D uncertain. The germline V gene encodes CDR1 MDHEN and CDR2 SYDVKM. This CDR3 is 14 amino acids long. Trimming removed 2 bases from V and 2 bases from J, with 7 bases in between. The CDR3 here is CASSLRRTYNEQFF. Here the CDR3 DNA reads TGTGCCAGCAGTTTAAGACGCACCTACAATGAGCAGTTCTTC. Full variable domain (rest looked up from reference TRBV28 and TRBJ2-1): DVKVTQSSRYLVKRTGEKVFLECVQDMDHENMFWYRQDPGLGLRLIYFSYDVKMKEKGDIPEGYSVSREKKERFSLILESASTNQTSMYLCASSLRRTYNEQFFGPGTRLTVL.

The chain has TRBV12-3 or TRBV12-4 and TRBJ2-7, with D possibly matching TRBD2 (5 bases). The CDR3 spans 15 residues. V lost 3 bases and J lost 0, with 12 bases in between. The CDR3 DNA reads TGTGCCAGCAGTTTCGGCGGGCAGAGCTCCTACGAGCAGTACTTC. Translating gives CASSFGGQSSYEQYF.

This clonotype has just a few counts. The rearrangement links TRBV25-1 to TRBJ2-2; D is undetermined. V shed 9 bases and J shed 3 bases, with 11 bases lying between them. This CDR3 comprises 13 residues. Germline V gene sequence: CDR1 MGHDK, CDR2 SYGVNS. The CDR3 protein is CASYSGDTGELFF. The DNA of the CDR3 is TGTGCCAGTTATTCTGGGGACACCGGGGAGCTGTTTTTT.

This clonotype was counted ten times or more. The rearrangement links TRBV6-6 to TRBJ1-6, with D possibly TRBD1 on 5 matching bases. Trimming removed 2 bases at V and 7 bases at J, with 6 bases between. Germline CDR1 is MNHNY and CDR2 is SVGAGI (reference sequence). The CDR3 covers 13 residues. The CDR3 nucleotides read TGTGCCAGCAGTTACGGGGCGAATTCACCCCTCCACTTT. Amino acids: CASSYGANSPLHF.

This clonotype was recorded many times. V usage is TRBV2 and J usage is TRBJ2-1; either TRBD1 or TRBD2 may supply D (6 bases each). With 0 bases removed from V and 9 bases from J, the gap between germline ends came to 12 bases. CDR1 and CDR2 from the germline V gene are SNHLY and FYNNEI. The CDR3 runs 14 residues. CDR3 sequence reads: CASSEAGAGREQFF. CDR3 nucleotide sequence: TGTGCCAGCAGTGAAGCGGGGGCGGGACGTGAGCAGTTCTTC.

This clonotype turned up a few times. CDR3 amino acids: CASISQGVKSSYNEQFF. The DNA of the CDR3 is TGTGCCAGTATCTCACAGGGGGTGAAGAGCTCCTACAATGAGCAGTTCTTC. V and J are TRBV19 and TRBJ2-1; 8 bases align to TRBD1. This CDR3 contains 17 residues. The germline V gene encodes CDR1 LNHDA and CDR2 SQIVND (reference sequence). With 7 bases clipped from V and 0 bases from J, the junction kept 11 bases outside the gene matches. Full variable domain (rest looked up from reference TRBV19 and TRBJ2-1): DGGITQSPKYLFRKEGQNVTLSCEQNLNHDAMYWYRQDPGQGLRLIYYSQIVNDFQKGDIAEGYSVSREKKESFPLTVTSAQKNPTAFYLCASISQGVKSSYNEQFFGPGTRLTVL.

The table lists this clonotype with a few counts. This chain joins TRBV5-1 and TRBJ2-1; D remains ambiguous. The V gene lost 0 bases and the J gene lost 1 base, with 5 bases spanning the gap. Germline CDR1 reads SGHRS; CDR2 reads YFSETQ. The CDR3 contains 14 residues. The CDR3 bases are TGCGCCAGCAGCTTGGATCTTTCCTACAATGAGCAGTTCTTC. It is translated as CASSLDLSYNEQFF.

The sample holds many counts of this clonotype. The chain links TRBV2 to TRBJ2-2; either TRBD1 or TRBD2 may supply D (5 bases each). This CDR3 is built from 14 residues. The V end was cut by 4 bases, the J end by 6 bases, with 12 bases between. Germline assignment: CDR1 SNHLY and CDR2 FYNNEI. The DNA of the CDR3 is TGTGCCAGCAGTGGGGACCAACGCGCCGGGGAGCTGTTTTTT. Its translation: CASSGDQRAGELFF.

This clonotype appeared a few times. The V call is TRBV4-2, the J call TRBJ2-1; 12 bases map to TRBD2. V trimming: 0 bases; J trimming: 10 bases; junction bases outside the gene matches: 4. CDR3 length: 15 residues. Germline V gives CDR1 LGHNA, CDR2 YNFKEQ. CDR3 sequence reads: CASSQDLAGGGEQFF. CDR3 nucleotides: TGTGCCAGCAGCCAAGATCTAGCGGGAGGGGGGGAGCAGTTCTTC.

This clonotype occurred many times. This chain connects TRBV29-1 to TRBJ1-1; D uncertain. CDR3 length: 11 amino acids. The ends were cut back, 5 bases at V and 4 bases at J, with 8 bases in the middle. Germline V lookup: CDR1 SQVTM, CDR2 ANQGSEA. The CDR3 bases are TGCAGCGTTCGAGGAGGCACTGAAGCTTTCTTT. Translating it yields CSVRGGTEAFF.

At least ten counts were recorded for this clonotype. The chain has TRBV4-1 and TRBJ1-5; 8 bases agree with TRBD1. The CDR3 length is 15 residues. V lost 2 bases, J lost 7 bases, and 7 bases stayed unmatched. The germline V gene has CDR1 MGHRA and CDR2 YSYEKL. The CDR3 DNA reads TGCGCCAGCAGCCAAAACGACAGGGGCGGGCAGCCCCAGCATTTT. It yields the protein CASSQNDRGGQPQHF.

This clonotype was seen more than once but under ten times. The chain recombines TRBV12-3 or TRBV12-4 with TRBJ1-2; a weak D match, TRBD1 (5 bases). Trimming left V 6 bases short and J 0 bases short, with 11 bases between. The CDR3 totals 14 residues. CDR3 DNA: TGTGCCAGCAGCCGTTCGACAGCTAACTATGGCTACACCTTC. Amino acids: CASSRSTANYGYTF.

This sequence joins TRBV20-1 and TRBJ2-3; a weak D match, TRBD1 (6 bases). From germline, CDR1 is DFQATT and CDR2 SNEGSKA (reference sequence). The CDR3 extends over 14 amino acids. Deletions cut 3 bases from V and 2 bases from J, with 12 bases between. CDR3 DNA: TGCAGTGCTAGGGGGGACACACACACAGATACGCAGTATTTT. This sequence encodes CSARGDTHTDTQYF.

This clonotype appeared many times. This rearrangement joins TRBV28 to TRBJ2-3; 8 bases align to TRBD2. The CDR3 sequence is 15 residues long. After removal of 5 bases from V and 0 bases from J, the junction contained 4 bases not matched to a gene. Per the germline V gene, CDR1 is MDHEN and CDR2 is SYDVKM. CDR3 sequence reads: CASSTSSGSTDTQYF. The CDR3 nucleotides are TGTGCCAGCAGTACATCTAGCGGGAGCACAGATACGCAGTATTTT.

Many counts were recorded for this clonotype. This rearrangement joins TRBV7-8 to TRBJ2-2; tentative D call: TRBD2 (6 bases). The CDR3 contains 15 residues. V was trimmed by 5 bases and J by 5 bases, leaving 15 bases between them. Per the germline V gene, CDR1 is SGHVS and CDR2 is FQNEAQ. CDR3 loop: CASSLPGARTGELFF. CDR3 nucleotide sequence: TGTGCCAGCAGCCTGCCGGGAGCTAGAACCGGGGAGCTGTTTTTT.

This clonotype was picked up many times. One junction end does not reproduce the germline sequence, and a read error may be involved. The chain carries TRBV12-3 or TRBV12-4 and TRBJ2-3; 11 nucleotides align to TRBD2. The length of the CDR3 is 15 residues. CDR3 DNA sequence: TGTGCCAGCAGTCTAGCGGGGGGCGAAACAGATACGCAGTATTTT. It yields the protein CASSLAGGETDTQYF.

The chain joins TRBV5-1 to TRBJ2-1, with 8 bases fitting TRBD2. Looked up from germline, CDR1 is SGHRS and CDR2 is YFSETQ. The length of the CDR3 is 13 residues. V shed 0 bases and J 10 bases; nucleotides not matched to a gene: 3. DNA for the CDR3: TGCGCCAGCAGCTTGGTCGTAGCGGGAGAGCAGTTCTTC. Amino acids: CASSLVVAGEQFF.